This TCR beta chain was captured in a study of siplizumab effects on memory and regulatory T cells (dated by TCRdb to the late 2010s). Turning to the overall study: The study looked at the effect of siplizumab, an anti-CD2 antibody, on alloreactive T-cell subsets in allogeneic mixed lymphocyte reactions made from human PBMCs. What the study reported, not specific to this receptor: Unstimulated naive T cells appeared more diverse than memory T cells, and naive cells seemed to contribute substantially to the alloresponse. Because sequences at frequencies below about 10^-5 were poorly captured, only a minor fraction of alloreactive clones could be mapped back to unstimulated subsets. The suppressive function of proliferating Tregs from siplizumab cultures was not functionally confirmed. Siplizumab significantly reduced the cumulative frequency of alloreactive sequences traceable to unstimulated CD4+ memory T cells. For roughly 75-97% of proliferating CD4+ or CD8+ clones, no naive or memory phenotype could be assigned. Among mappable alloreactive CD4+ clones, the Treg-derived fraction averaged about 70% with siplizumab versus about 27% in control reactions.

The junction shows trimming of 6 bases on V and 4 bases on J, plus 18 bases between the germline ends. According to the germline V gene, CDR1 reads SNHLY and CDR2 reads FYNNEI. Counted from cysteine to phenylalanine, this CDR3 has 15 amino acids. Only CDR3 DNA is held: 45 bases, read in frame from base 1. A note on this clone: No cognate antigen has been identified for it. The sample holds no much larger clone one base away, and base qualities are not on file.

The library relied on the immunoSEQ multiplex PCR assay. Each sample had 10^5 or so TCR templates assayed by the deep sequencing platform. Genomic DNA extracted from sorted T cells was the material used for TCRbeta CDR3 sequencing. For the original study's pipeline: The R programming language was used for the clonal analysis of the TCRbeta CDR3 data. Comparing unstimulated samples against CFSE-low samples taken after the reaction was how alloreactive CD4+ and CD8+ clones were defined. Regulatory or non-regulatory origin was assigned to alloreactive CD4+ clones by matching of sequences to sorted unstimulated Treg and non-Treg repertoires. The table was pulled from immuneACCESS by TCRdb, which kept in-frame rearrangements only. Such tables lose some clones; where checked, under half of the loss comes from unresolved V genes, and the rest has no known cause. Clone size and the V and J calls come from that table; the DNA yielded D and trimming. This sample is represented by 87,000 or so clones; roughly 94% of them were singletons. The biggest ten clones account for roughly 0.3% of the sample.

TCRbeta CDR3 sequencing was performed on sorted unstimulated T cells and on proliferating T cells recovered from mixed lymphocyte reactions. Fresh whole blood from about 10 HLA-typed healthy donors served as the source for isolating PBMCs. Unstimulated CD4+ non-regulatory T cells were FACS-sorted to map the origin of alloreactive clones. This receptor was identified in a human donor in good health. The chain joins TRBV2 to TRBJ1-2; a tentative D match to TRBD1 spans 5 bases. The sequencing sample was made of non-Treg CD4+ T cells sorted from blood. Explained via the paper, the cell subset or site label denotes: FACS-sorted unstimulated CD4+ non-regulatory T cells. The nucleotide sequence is TGTGCCAGCAGAGAACAGGCCTCCGGGGGCTATGGCTACACCTTC. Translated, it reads CASREQASGGYGYTF. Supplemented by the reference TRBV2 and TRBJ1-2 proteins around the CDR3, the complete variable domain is EPEVTQTPSHQVTQMGQEVILRCVPISNHLYFYWYRQILGQKVEFLVSFYNNEISEKSEIFDDQFSVERPDGSNFTLKIRSTKLEDSAMYFCASREQASGGYGYTFGSGTRLTVV.